This is a list of T cell receptor beta chains from one sample in a study of vaccination and CD4 T cells after COVID-19. Their antigen targets remain unknown. TCRdb re-called the PCR reads through MiXCR, storing one row per CDR3 protein. There are some 20,000 distinct CDR3 sequences in the sample; 60% occur only once, and just under 9% lies in the top ten. Sequencing was performed on CD4+ T cells from blood, cultured in vitro, taken after SARS-CoV-2 vaccination. The source is a human donor who had recovered from COVID-19. Each CDR3 is given with its conserved first and last residue. A D gene is named only where the DNA matches it firmly. Expanded clones get a size class; other rows say once, few or many, or leave the size out.

v_call	d_call	clone_size	j_call	cdr3_aa	cdr3_nt
TRBV2	TRBD2	.	TRBJ2-5	CASRETSIGGETQYF	TGTGCCAGCAGAGAGACTAGCATAGGAGGGGAGACCCAGTACTTC
TRBV5-1	.	.	TRBJ1-2	CASSPGTSNYGYTF	TGCGCCAGCAGCCCTGGGACATCTAACTATGGCTACACCTTC
TRBV6-5	.	few	TRBJ1-1	CASSYSGPAFF	TGTGCCAGCAGTTACTCCGGGCCAGCTTTCTTT
TRBV6-5	.	.	TRBJ1-2	CASSYSGRQDNYGYTF	TGTGCCAGCAGTTACTCAGGACGACAGGACAACTATGGCTACACCTTC
TRBV6-2/TRBV6-3	.	once	TRBJ1-1	CASREDGNTEAFF	TGTGCCAGCAGGGAGGACGGGAACACTGAAGCTTTCTTT
TRBV20-1	.	.	TRBJ1-3	CSARDFDRDTIYF	TGCAGTGCTAGAGATTTTGACAGAGACACCATATATTTT
TRBV2	.	few	TRBJ2-3	CASRGSSTDTQYF	TGTGCCAGCAGGGGATCCTCCACAGATACGCAGTATTTT
TRBV7-2	.	.	TRBJ2-7	CASSLGRTYEQYF	TGTGCCAGCAGCTTAGGCAGGACCTACGAGCAGTACTTC
TRBV6-2/TRBV6-3	.	few	TRBJ1-1	CASSYRAGRGDTEAFF	TGTGCCAGCAGTTACCGGGCAGGGCGGGGAGACACTGAAGCTTTCTTT
TRBV7-2	.	.	TRBJ2-1	CASSLVVGAYNEQFF	TGTGCCAGCAGCTTAGTTGTCGGAGCCTACAATGAGCAGTTCTTC
TRBV7-9	.	.	TRBJ2-2	CASSFDRNTGELFF	TGTGCCAGCAGCTTTGACAGGAACACCGGGGAGCTGTTTTTT
TRBV5-1	.	.	TRBJ1-2	CASSLRPGQDNTGHGYTF	TGCGCCAGCAGCTTGAGGCCCGGGCAAGACAATACAGGTCATGGCTACACCTTC
TRBV6-1	.	few	TRBJ2-6	CASSLPTESGANVLTF	TGTGCCAGCAGTCTCCCGACGGAATCTGGGGCCAACGTCCTGACTTTC
TRBV3-1	.	.	TRBJ2-7	CASSFSGTEQYF	TGTGCCAGCAGTTTCAGCGGAACCGAGCAGTACTTC
TRBV19	.	.	TRBJ1-2	CASSRETNYGYTF	TGTGCCAGTAGTAGAGAGACAAACTATGGCTACACCTTC
TRBV6-2/TRBV6-3	TRBD1	few	TRBJ1-1	CASSAPTGGTEAFF	TGTGCCAGCAGTGCCCCGACAGGGGGCACTGAAGCTTTCTTT